These T cell receptor beta chains were read from a single sample in a study of cytomegalovirus exposure and HLA in healthy donors. The data were produced by immunoSEQ multiplex PCR, yet TCRdb's version contains in-frame clones alone and is incomplete. The sample lists 100,000 to 150,000 clones; approximately 78% were seen once. Input material: PBMCs. These receptors all stem from a man aged 30 to 39 in good health and CMV-seropositive. The CDR3 runs from the conserved cysteine through the conserved F or W. A D gene is named only where the DNA matches it firmly. For some rows the clone size is stated as once, few or many, or as a class when expanded; others skip it.

TRBV5-1	TRBJ2-3	-	-	14	TGCGCCAGCAGCTTATACTCGGGGACAGATACGCAGTATTTT	CASSLYSGTDTQYF
TRBV7-2	TRBJ2-2	few	-	11	TGTGCCAGCAGCTTACGGGGGGAGCTGTTTTTT	CASSLRGELFF
TRBV7-6	TRBJ2-7	few	-	15	TGTGCCAGCAGCCCAGACTATTGGAGCTCCTACGAGCAGTACTTC	CASSPDYWSSYEQYF
TRBV6-5	TRBJ2-7	once	-	13	TGTGCCAGCAGTAATAAACAGGGTTACGAGCAGTACTTC	CASSNKQGYEQYF
TRBV15	TRBJ2-7	-	-	13	TGTGCCACCAGCAGAGTATTATCCTACGAGCAGTACTTC	CATSRVLSYEQYF
TRBV7-5	TRBJ2-1	-	-	20	TGTGTCAGAAGCGCGCTCGGACTAGCGGGAGGATTTTTAGCCTACAATGAGCAGTTCTTC	CVRSALGLAGGFLAYNEQFF
TRBV5-8	TRBJ1-4	-	-	15	TGTGCCAGCAGCTTCGTGGCAGCAACTAATGAAAAACTGTTTTTT	CASSFVAATNEKLFF
TRBV27	TRBJ2-7	-	-	15	TGTGCCAGCAGTCTATTACCGGGACTTGCCTACGAGCAGTACTTC	CASSLLPGLAYEQYF
TRBV11-3	TRBJ2-1	-	TRBD1	13	TGTGCCAGCAGCAGGACAGGGGGCGATGAGCAGTTCTTC	CASSRTGGDEQFF
TRBV6-4	TRBJ2-1	-	TRBD2	14	TGTGCCAGCAGTCCTTCAGCGGGAGTCCATGAGCAGTTCTTC	CASSPSAGVHEQFF
TRBV7-6	TRBJ2-7	-	TRBD2	16	TGTGCCAGCAGCTTAAGTACTAGCGAGAGCTCCTACGAGCAGTACTTC	CASSLSTSESSYEQYF
TRBV7-9	TRBJ2-1	-	TRBD2	19	TGTGCCAGCAGCTTTCTTAACCGGACTAGCGGAGGATGGAAAAATGAGCAGTTCTTC	CASSFLNRTSGGWKNEQFF
TRBV2	TRBJ2-7	-	TRBD2	14	TGTGCCAGCCGACTAGCGGGAGGTGACCGCGAGCAGTACTTC	CASRLAGGDREQYF
TRBV4-3	TRBJ2-7	once	-	14	TGCGCCAGCAGCCCAGGGAGGTCTTCCTACGAGCAGTACTTC	CASSPGRSSYEQYF
TRBV27	TRBJ2-2	-	-	17	TGTGCCAGCAGTTTTTCCCCCGGACAGACGAACACCGGGGAGCTGTTTTTT	CASSFSPGQTNTGELFF
TRBV11-2	TRBJ2-7	once	-	14	TGTGCCAGCAGCTTAGAGGCAGGGCCGGGCGAGCAGTACTTC	CASSLEAGPGEQYF
TRBV4-2	TRBJ2-3	few	TRBD2	16	TGTGCCAGCAGCCAAGATAGCGGGAGAGGGCCAGATACGCAGTATTTT	CASSQDSGRGPDTQYF
TRBV4-3	TRBJ2-1	once	TRBD1	15	TGCGCCAGCAGCCAGGAGGACAGGCCCGATAGTGGGCAGTTCTTC	CASSQEDRPDSGQFF
TRBV7-2	TRBJ2-3	few	-	19	TGTGCCAGCAGCTTCCCTTCCTCCGGGACAAGTGAGGGTTGGGATACGCAGTATTTT	CASSFPSSGTSEGWDTQYF
TRBV9	TRBJ2-3	-	TRBD1	18	TGTGCCAGCAGCGCAGCAGAGGACAGGGGTTGGGGCACAGATACGCAGTATTTT	CASSAAEDRGWGTDTQYF
TRBV9	TRBJ2-5	once	-	14	TGTGCCAGCAGCGTAGGTGGGGGCCGGGAGACCCAGTACTTC	CASSVGGGRETQYF
TRBV5-7	TRBJ2-7	-	-	17	TGTGCCAGCAGTCTTGATTCAGGGGTTTGTAGCTCCTACGAGCAGTACTTC	CASSLDSGVCSSYEQYF
TRBV29-1	TRBJ1-2	-	-	13	TGCAGCGTTGAGGTTCAGGGAGGCTATGGCTACACCTTC	CSVEVQGGYGYTF
TRBV7-2	TRBJ1-2	-	-	15	TGTGCCAGCAGCTTAGCGCGGGGGGGAAACTATGGCTACACCTTC	CASSLARGGNYGYTF